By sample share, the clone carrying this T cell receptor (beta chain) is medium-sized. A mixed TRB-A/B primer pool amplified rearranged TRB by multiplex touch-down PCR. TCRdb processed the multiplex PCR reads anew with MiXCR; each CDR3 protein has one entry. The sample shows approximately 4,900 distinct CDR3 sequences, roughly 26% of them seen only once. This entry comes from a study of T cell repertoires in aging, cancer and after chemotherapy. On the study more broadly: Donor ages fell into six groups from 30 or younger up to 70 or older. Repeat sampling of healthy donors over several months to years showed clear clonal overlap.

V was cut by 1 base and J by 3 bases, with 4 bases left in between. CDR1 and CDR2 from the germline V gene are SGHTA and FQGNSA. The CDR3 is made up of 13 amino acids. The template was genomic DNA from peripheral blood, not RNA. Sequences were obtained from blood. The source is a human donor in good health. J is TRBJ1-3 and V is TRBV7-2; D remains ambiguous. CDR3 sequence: CASSLGGGNTIYF. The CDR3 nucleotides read TGTGCCAGCAGCTTAGGTGGTGGAAACACCATATATTTT.